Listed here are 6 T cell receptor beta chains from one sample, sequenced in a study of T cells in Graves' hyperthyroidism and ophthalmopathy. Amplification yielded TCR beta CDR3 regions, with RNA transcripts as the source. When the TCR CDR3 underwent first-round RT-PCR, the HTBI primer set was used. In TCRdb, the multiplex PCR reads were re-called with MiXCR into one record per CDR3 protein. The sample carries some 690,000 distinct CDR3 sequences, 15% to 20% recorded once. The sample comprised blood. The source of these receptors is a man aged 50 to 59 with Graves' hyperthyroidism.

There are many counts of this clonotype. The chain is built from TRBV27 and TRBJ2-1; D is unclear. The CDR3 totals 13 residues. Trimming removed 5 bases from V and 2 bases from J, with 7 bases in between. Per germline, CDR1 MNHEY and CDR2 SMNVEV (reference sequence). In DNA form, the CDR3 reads TGTGCCAGCAGTGACGACCCCTACAATGAGCAGTTCTTC. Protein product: CASSDDPYNEQFF.

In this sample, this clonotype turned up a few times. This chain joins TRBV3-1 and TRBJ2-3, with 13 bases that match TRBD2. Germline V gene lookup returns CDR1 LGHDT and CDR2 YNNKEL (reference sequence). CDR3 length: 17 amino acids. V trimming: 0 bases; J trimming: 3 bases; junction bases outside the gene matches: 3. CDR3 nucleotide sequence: TGTGCCAGCAGCCAAGATCTGGGACTAGCGGGAACAGATACGCAGTATTTT. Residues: CASSQDLGLAGTDTQYF.

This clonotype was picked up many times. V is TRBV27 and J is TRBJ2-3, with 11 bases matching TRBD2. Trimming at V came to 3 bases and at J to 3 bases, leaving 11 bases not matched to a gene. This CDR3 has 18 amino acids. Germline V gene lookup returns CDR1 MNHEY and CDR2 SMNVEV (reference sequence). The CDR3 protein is CASSLSYNSGRGTDTQYF. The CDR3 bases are TGTGCCAGCAGTTTGTCTTACAATAGCGGGAGGGGAACAGATACGCAGTATTTT.

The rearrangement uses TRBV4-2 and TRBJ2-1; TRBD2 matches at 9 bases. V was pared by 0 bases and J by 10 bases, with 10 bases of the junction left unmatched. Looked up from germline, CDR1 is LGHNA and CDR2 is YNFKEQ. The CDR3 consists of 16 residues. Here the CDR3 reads CASSQENPGTSQEQFF. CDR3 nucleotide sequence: TGTGCCAGCAGCCAAGAGAACCCCGGGACTAGCCAGGAGCAGTTCTTC.

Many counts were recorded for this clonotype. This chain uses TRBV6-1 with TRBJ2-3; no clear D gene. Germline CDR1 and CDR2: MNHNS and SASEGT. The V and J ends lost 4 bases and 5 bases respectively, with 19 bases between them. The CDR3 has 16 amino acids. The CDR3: CASSGVAKWVVDTQYF. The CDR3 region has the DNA TGTGCCAGCAGTGGGGTGGCAAAGTGGGTTGTAGATACGCAGTATTTT.

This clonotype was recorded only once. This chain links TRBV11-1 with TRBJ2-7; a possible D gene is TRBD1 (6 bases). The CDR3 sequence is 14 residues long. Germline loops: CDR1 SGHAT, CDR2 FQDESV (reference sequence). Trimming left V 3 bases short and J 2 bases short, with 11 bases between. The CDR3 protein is CASSFEGEAYEQYF. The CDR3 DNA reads TGTGCCAGCAGCTTCGAGGGGGAAGCCTACGAGCAGTACTTC.